This is a list of T cell receptor beta chains from one sample in a study of CD8 T cells in Susac syndrome. TCRdb reprocessed the immunoSEQ multiplex PCR reads via MiXCR and lists one record per CDR3 protein. Of approximately 200,000 distinct CDR3 sequences in the sample, 85% to 95% were seen once. Sequenced sample: CD4+ T cells from PBMCs. The source is a human donor with multiple sclerosis. CDR3s include the opening cysteine and the closing phenylalanine or tryptophan. D genes are given only for firm matches. Size is omitted from some rows. Given values are once, few, many or a class for expanded clones.

D: -; V: TRBV20-1; J: TRBJ2-7; size: -; DNA: TGCAGTGCTAGTCGCGCCGGCCCCCAAGCTTACGAGCAGTACTTC; CDR3: CSASRAGPQAYEQYF
D: -; V: TRBV20-1; J: TRBJ2-5; size: -; DNA: TGCAGTGCTAGAGATCTTCGTAAAGAGACCCAGTACTTC; CDR3: CSARDLRKETQYF
D: TRBD2; V: TRBV3-1; J: TRBJ2-5; size: -; DNA: TGTGCCAGCAGCCCGGGACTAGCCGTCCCTCCGACCCAGTACTTC; CDR3: CASSPGLAVPPTQYF
D: -; V: TRBV12-3/TRBV12-4; J: TRBJ2-4; size: -; DNA: TGTGCCAGCAGTTTAGCTGGAAACATTCAGTACTTC; CDR3: CASSLAGNIQYF
D: -; V: TRBV29-1; J: TRBJ1-2; size: -; DNA: TGCAGCGTTGAACCGGGCTCTAACTATGGCTACACCTTC; CDR3: CSVEPGSNYGYTF
D: -; V: TRBV6-6; J: TRBJ2-6; size: -; DNA: TGTGCCAGCAGTTCCTCCGGGACCCCTGGGGCCAACGTCCTGACTTTC; CDR3: CASSSSGTPGANVLTF
D: -; V: TRBV20-1; J: TRBJ2-5; size: once; DNA: TGCAGTGCTAGCCCCCCCGGGTGGCAAGAGACCCAGTACTTC; CDR3: CSASPPGWQETQYF
D: -; V: TRBV30; J: TRBJ1-6; size: -; DNA: TGTGCCTGGAGTTTCGGGAATTCACCCCTCCACTTT; CDR3: CAWSFGNSPLHF
D: -; V: TRBV14; J: TRBJ2-7; size: -; DNA: TGTGCCAGCAGCCAAGGCCAAGGGGGCTACGAGCAGTACTTC; CDR3: CASSQGQGGYEQYF
D: TRBD1; V: TRBV6-5; J: TRBJ1-5; size: -; DNA: TGTGCCAGCAGTTACTCGAGACAGGGGGATCAGCCCCAGCATTTT; CDR3: CASSYSRQGDQPQHF
D: TRBD1; V: TRBV29-1; J: TRBJ2-7; size: -; DNA: TGCAGCGTTGCAGGACAGGGGATATACGAGCAGTACTTC; CDR3: CSVAGQGIYEQYF
D: -; V: TRBV23-1; J: TRBJ2-5; size: -; DNA: TGCGCCAGCAGTCAGAGGGGAGCATTCGGTTCCCTCTGCCTCCAAGAGACCCAGTACTTC; CDR3: CASSQRGAFGSLCLQETQYF
D: -; V: TRBV3-1; J: TRBJ1-4; size: -; DNA: TGTGCCAGCAGCCAAGAGAGGGTAAAAGAGGAAAAACTGTTTTTT; CDR3: CASSQERVKEEKLFF
D: -; V: TRBV20-1; J: TRBJ2-5; size: -; DNA: TGCAGTGCCCAACAAGAGACCCAGTACTTC; CDR3: CSAQQETQYF
D: -; V: TRBV24-1; J: TRBJ2-3; size: -; DNA: TGTGCCACCAGTTATGCAGATACGCAGTATTTT; CDR3: CATSYADTQYF
D: TRBD1; V: TRBV30; J: TRBJ1-6; size: -; DNA: TGTGCCTATGACCGGGGACAGGGATATTCACCCCTCCACTTT; CDR3: CAYDRGQGYSPLHF
D: TRBD2; V: TRBV7-8; J: TRBJ2-5; size: -; DNA: TGTGCCAGCGCCGAGTCAGCGGGGACGGAGACCCAGTACTTC; CDR3: CASAESAGTETQYF
D: -; V: TRBV2; J: TRBJ1-5; size: -; DNA: TGTGCCAGCAGTATGACAGCGAGAAATCAGCCCCAGCATTTT; CDR3: CASSMTARNQPQHF
D: -; V: TRBV30; J: TRBJ2-7; size: few; DNA: TGTGCCTGGAGTGTAATGGCAGCTACCTACGAGCAGTACTTC; CDR3: CAWSVMAATYEQYF
D: -; V: TRBV20-1; J: TRBJ1-6; size: -; DNA: TGCAGTGCTAGCGAGCCCGGGACGGAGGGCTCACCCCTCCACTTT; CDR3: CSASEPGTEGSPLHF
D: -; V: TRBV12-3/TRBV12-4; J: TRBJ1-3; size: -; DNA: TGTGCCAGCACTCCGGGGCAGGGGGGAAACACCATATATTTT; CDR3: CASTPGQGGNTIYF
D: TRBD1; V: TRBV27; J: TRBJ1-2; size: -; DNA: TGTGCCAGCAGTCGGGACAGGGTACGGGGCTACACCTTC; CDR3: CASSRDRVRGYTF
D: -; V: TRBV12-3/TRBV12-4; J: TRBJ2-7; size: -; DNA: TGTGCCAGCAGACTAGATACCGAGCAGTACTTC; CDR3: CASRLDTEQYF
D: -; V: TRBV7-3; J: TRBJ2-3; size: -; DNA: TGTGCCAGCAGCCCCGTGTTGGGGGGAAGCACAGATACGCAGTATTTT; CDR3: CASSPVLGGSTDTQYF
D: -; V: TRBV12-3/TRBV12-4; J: TRBJ1-5; size: -; DNA: TGTGCCAGCAGTCCACGGAGGGGGGCTGGCAGCAATCAGCCCCAGCATTTT; CDR3: CASSPRRGAGSNQPQHF
D: -; V: TRBV20-1; J: TRBJ2-5; size: once; DNA: TGCAGTGCTAGAGATTTGGTTGAGACCCAGTACTTC; CDR3: CSARDLVETQYF
D: -; V: TRBV29-1; J: TRBJ1-1; size: once; DNA: TGCAGCGTTATCAGACAAATGAACACTGAAGCTTTCTTT; CDR3: CSVIRQMNTEAFF
D: -; V: TRBV19; J: TRBJ1-4; size: -; DNA: TGTGCCAGTAGTCTGGACGGCAGGAATGAAAAACTGTTTTTT; CDR3: CASSLDGRNEKLFF
D: TRBD2; V: TRBV30; J: TRBJ2-1; size: once; DNA: TGTGCCCACAGCGGGGGGGCCTACAATGAGCAGTTCTTC; CDR3: CAHSGGAYNEQFF
D: TRBD1; V: TRBV2; J: TRBJ1-2; size: once; DNA: TGTGCCAGCAGTGTGTGGACAGGGGGGTCCAGTGGCTACACCTTC; CDR3: CASSVWTGGSSGYTF
D: TRBD2; V: TRBV3-1; J: TRBJ2-5; size: -; DNA: TGTGCCAGCAGCCCGGGACTAGCGGGGTTAGAGACCCAGTACTTC; CDR3: CASSPGLAGLETQYF
D: TRBD1; V: TRBV3-1; J: TRBJ1-1; size: -; DNA: TGTGCCAGTCTTGACAGGGGGCTCACTGAAGCTTTCTTT; CDR3: CASLDRGLTEAFF
D: TRBD1; V: TRBV19; J: TRBJ2-3; size: -; DNA: TGTGCCAGTAGTACGGTGGACAGGGGGAGTACAGATACGCAGTATTTT; CDR3: CASSTVDRGSTDTQYF
D: -; V: TRBV3-1; J: TRBJ1-5; size: -; DNA: TGTGCCAGCAGCCAAAGAGTGAATGGAAATCAGCCCCAGCATTTT; CDR3: CASSQRVNGNQPQHF
D: -; V: TRBV29-1; J: TRBJ1-2; size: -; DNA: TGCAGCGTTGAACAGGGAAACTATGGCTACACCTTC; CDR3: CSVEQGNYGYTF
D: -; V: TRBV29-1; J: TRBJ1-2; size: -; DNA: TGCAGCGTTGAAACGAGGGGGTCGAATGGCTACACCTTC; CDR3: CSVETRGSNGYTF
D: -; V: TRBV30; J: TRBJ1-1; size: -; DNA: TGTGCCCAGGGACCGCGGAACACTGAAGCTTTCTTT; CDR3: CAQGPRNTEAFF
D: TRBD1; V: TRBV30; J: TRBJ1-1; size: -; DNA: TGTGCCAGACAGGGGATGAACACTGAAGCTTTCTTT; CDR3: CARQGMNTEAFF
D: TRBD1; V: TRBV2; J: TRBJ1-4; size: -; DNA: TGTGCCAGCAGTCGGGACAGGGCTAATGAAAAACTGTTTTTT; CDR3: CASSRDRANEKLFF
D: -; V: TRBV13; J: TRBJ1-6; size: -; DNA: TGTGCCAGCAGCTTAGGTGGGGAGGGACCCCTCCACTTT; CDR3: CASSLGGEGPLHF